Below are 27 T cell receptor beta chains sequenced from a single sample in a study of T cell changes during pregnancy in multiple sclerosis. Data came from immunoSEQ multiplex PCR; TCRdb stores just in-frame clones and leaves some out. Here the sample spans about 39,000 clones, around 94% being singletons. The starting material was peripheral blood, obtained in the third trimester of pregnancy. These TCRs come from a female donor with multiple sclerosis, enrolled in a pregnancy study.

This chain joins TRBV2 and TRBJ2-2; 10 positions match TRBD2. This CDR3 region has 17 residues. J was trimmed by 5 bases and V by 1 base; bases with no gene match: 7. Germline-derived CDR1 and CDR2 are SNHLY and FYNNEI. The CDR3 region has the DNA TGTGCCAGCAGTGAAGGGGTAGTAGCGGGAGGAACCGGGGAGCTGTTTTTT. It yields the protein CASSEGVVAGGTGELFF.

The chain combines TRBV14 with TRBJ2-1; D gene unclear. The V gene's germline CDR1 is SGHDN and CDR2 FVKESK. The CDR3 totals 14 residues. V lost 1 base to trimming and J lost 1 base, with 5 bases between them. CDR3 loop: CASSQAGSYNEQFF. CDR3 DNA sequence: TGTGCCAGCAGCCAAGCGGGTTCCTACAATGAGCAGTTCTTC.

V and J are TRBV2 and TRBJ2-5; the D is unclear. Germline V gives CDR1 SNHLY, CDR2 FYNNEI. This CDR3 has 13 amino acids. V dropped 5 bases and J dropped 8 bases, with 15 bases sitting between them. The CDR3 DNA reads as TGTGCCAGCAGTTCGCCGTCGGGTTATACCCAGTACTTC. Translating it yields CASSSPSGYTQYF. The variable domain in full, completed from reference TRBV2 and TRBJ2-5, reads EPEVTQTPSHQVTQMGQEVILRCVPISNHLYFYWYRQILGQKVEFLVSFYNNEISEKSEIFDDQFSVERPDGSNFTLKIRSTKLEDSAMYFCASSSPSGYTQYFGPGTRLLVL.

The V call is TRBV6-5, the J call TRBJ1-2; D remains unclear. V shed 6 bases and J shed 6 bases, with 17 bases lying between them. The CDR3 is 14 residues long. Per the germline V gene, CDR1 is MNHEY and CDR2 is SVGAGI. CDR3 sequence reads: CASSPWEWSDGYTF. In DNA, the CDR3 is TGTGCCAGCAGCCCGTGGGAGTGGTCGGATGGCTACACCTTC.

The chain employs TRBV19 and TRBJ1-1, with D hard to call. The CDR3 runs 18 residues. The ends were cut back, 2 bases at V and 0 bases at J, with 19 bases in the middle. The germline CDR1 and CDR2 sequences are LNHDA and SQIVND (reference sequence). CDR3 coding DNA: TGTGCCAGTAGTATACGCGCGGTTGGCACCCAGATGAACACTGAAGCTTTCTTT. This gives the protein CASSIRAVGTQMNTEAFF.

As for this clone: Compared with germline, one end of the junction differs, possibly owing to a read error. V and J are TRBV28 and TRBJ2-7; 8 nucleotides align to TRBD1. CDR3 size: 13 residues. Germline V gene lookup returns CDR1 MDHEN and CDR2 SYDVKM. CDR3 sequence (DNA): TGTGCCAGCAGTTTATCGGGACAGGCCAACGCCACCTTC. Translated: CASSLSGQANATF.

This sequence joins TRBV5-6 and TRBJ2-3, with TRBD2 matching 11 bases. The germline V gene encodes CDR1 SGHDT and CDR2 YYEEEE. The CDR3 extends over 19 amino acids. J was trimmed by 3 bases and V by 4 bases; bases with no gene match: 16. The CDR3 sequence: CASSASSGGSKGRTDTQYF. The DNA for the CDR3 is TGTGCCAGCAGCGCCTCTAGCGGGGGGTCGAAGGGTAGGACAGATACGCAGTATTTT.

The V and J genes are TRBV27 and TRBJ1-1; 10 nucleotides match TRBD1. The CDR3 is 14 residues long. V dropped 4 bases and J dropped 7; count of bases not matched to a gene: 6. Germline loops: CDR1 MNHEY, CDR2 SMNVEV (reference sequence). CDR3 sequence (DNA): TGTGCCAGCAGTTGGACAGGGGGAGGTAGTGAAGCTTTCTTT. This sequence encodes CASSWTGGGSEAFF.

The chain has TRBV6-1 and TRBJ2-5; no definite D call. Per the germline V gene, CDR1 is MNHNS and CDR2 is SASEGT. The V end was cut by 4 bases, the J end by 0 bases, with 9 bases between. The CDR3 sequence is 14 residues long. The CDR3 region is CASSADLYQETQYF. The CDR3 DNA sequence: TGTGCCAGCAGTGCTGACTTGTACCAAGAGACCCAGTACTTC.

The chain recombines TRBV11-2 with TRBJ2-7; 7 nucleotides line up with TRBD1. V lost 11 bases to trimming and J lost 0 bases; unmatched junction nucleotides: 13. Germline CDR1 SGHAT, CDR2 FQNNGV. The CDR3 consists of 15 residues. This CDR3 is CAASKVPGGSYEQYF. For the CDR3, the DNA is TGTGCCGCATCTAAGGTCCCAGGGGGCTCCTACGAGCAGTACTTC.

The CDR3 DNA reads as TGTGCCAGCAGCTCGGGGAAAGACTCCTATAATTCACCCCTCCACTTT. Translating it yields CASSSGKDSYNSPLHF. The V and J genes are TRBV5-4 and TRBJ1-6; no clear D gene. Trimming removed 3 bases at V and 0 bases at J, with 10 bases between. The CDR3 is 16 residues long. The V gene's germline CDR1 is SGHNT and CDR2 YYREEE (reference sequence).

V usage is TRBV13 and J usage is TRBJ2-3; 9 bases match TRBD1. J was trimmed by 1 base and V by 2 bases; bases with no gene match: 1. The CDR3 has 15 residues. Germline V gene sequence: CDR1 PRHDT, CDR2 FYEKMQ (reference sequence). The DNA for the CDR3 is TGTGCCAGCAGCTTATACAGGGGGCGCACAGATACGCAGTATTTT. This translates into CASSLYRGRTDTQYF.

V and J are TRBV21-1 and TRBJ1-1. TRBV21-1 is classified as a pseudogene. This CDR3 is built from 17 residues. The CDR3 DNA reads TGTGCCAGCAGCAAATTAGCGGGGGCTTCGGGAAACACTGAAGCTTTCTTT. Amino acids: CASSKLAGASGNTEAFF.

The V gene is TRBV6-5, the J gene TRBJ2-1; weak D call: TRBD1 (5 bases). The V gene's germline CDR1 is MNHEY and CDR2 SVGAGI. Trimming took off 0 bases at V and 4 bases at J, with 13 bases between the two ends. The CDR3 totals 16 residues. CDR3 nucleotide sequence: TGTGCCAGCAGTTACTCGTGGGAAGGGGTATACAATGAGCAGTTCTTC. Its protein product is CASSYSWEGVYNEQFF.

The chain combines TRBV5-4 with TRBJ2-3; TRBD2 matches 8 bases. J was trimmed by 1 base and V by 1 base; bases with no gene match: 5. Looked up from germline, CDR1 is SGHNT and CDR2 is YYREEE (reference sequence). The CDR3 length is 16 residues. CDR3 coding DNA: TGTGCCAGCAGCTTGATGGGGACTAGACGCACAGATACGCAGTATTTT. It yields the protein CASSLMGTRRTDTQYF.

The chain is built from TRBV5-1 and TRBJ2-3; possibly TRBD2 for D (6 bases). V was trimmed by 0 bases and J by 3 bases, leaving 8 bases between them. This CDR3 region has 14 residues. Per the germline V gene, CDR1 is SGHRS and CDR2 is YFSETQ. In DNA form, the CDR3 reads TGCGCCAGCAGCTTGGGCGGGGTAACAGATACGCAGTATTTT. The encoded protein is CASSLGGVTDTQYF.

As for this clone: One junction end does not reproduce the germline sequence, and a read error may be involved. The genes are TRBV28 and TRBJ1-2; TRBD1 might be the D (5 bases). From germline, CDR1 is MDHEN and CDR2 SYDVKM. The length of the CDR3 is 14 residues. As DNA, the CDR3 is TGTGCCAGCAGTTCCCCGCCAGGGTTCTATGGGTACACCTTC. It specifies CASSSPPGFYGYTF.

This clone appeared a single time. The chain employs TRBV15 and TRBJ1-6; 7 nucleotides match TRBD1. Unmatched junction bases numbered 5, after V lost 1 base and J lost 8 bases. CDR3 size: 15 residues. Germline V CDR1 and CDR2: LNHNV, YYDKDF (reference sequence). The CDR3 region has the DNA TGTGCCACCAGCAGAGGACAGGGCTCTTATTCACCCCTCCACTTT. It is translated as CATSRGQGSYSPLHF.

The chain has TRBV7-8 and TRBJ2-1; TRBD1 agrees at 11 bases. CDR3 length equals 16 residues. Germline values: CDR1 SGHVS, CDR2 FQNEAQ. V shed 1 base, J shed 2 bases, and the junction held 1 base outside the gene matches. CDR3 in amino acids: CASSLGGQGAYNEQFF. CDR3 sequence (DNA): TGTGCCAGCAGCTTAGGGGGACAGGGGGCCTACAATGAGCAGTTCTTC.

The V and J genes are TRBV27 and TRBJ2-1; TRBD2 matches at 7 bases. The germline CDR1 and CDR2 sequences are MNHEY and SMNVEV (reference sequence). J was trimmed by 11 bases and V by 5 bases; bases with no gene match: 3. The CDR3 is 11 residues long. CDR3 sequence reads: CASSEGTKQFF. CDR3 coding DNA: TGTGCCAGCAGTGAAGGGACTAAGCAGTTCTTC.

This chain joins TRBV11-2 and TRBJ2-3, with TRBD2 as a possible D gene (6 bases). Per the germline V gene, CDR1 is SGHAT and CDR2 is FQNNGV. The CDR3 spans 15 residues. Trimming shortened V by 1 base and J by 1 base, and 9 bases separated the two germline ends. Here the CDR3 DNA reads TGTGCCAGCAGCTTAGGCGGAGGGGGCACAGATACGCAGTATTTT. Protein product: CASSLGGGGTDTQYF.

V is TRBV30 and J is TRBJ1-2, with D possibly matching TRBD1 (5 bases). Germline values: CDR1 GTSNPN, CDR2 SVGIG (reference sequence). There are 13 residues in the CDR3. V was pared by 2 bases and J by 5 bases, with 12 bases between. The CDR3 sequence is CAWSRTGPYGYTF. CDR3 nucleotide sequence: TGTGCCTGGAGTCGAACAGGACCGTATGGCTACACCTTC.

V and J are TRBV19 and TRBJ1-5; D is unresolved. V dropped 5 bases and J dropped 0 bases, with 11 bases sitting between them. Germline assignment: CDR1 LNHDA and CDR2 SQIVND (reference sequence). The CDR3 length is 15 residues. The CDR3 here is CASSFRGGSNQPQHF. In DNA form, the CDR3 reads TGTGCCAGTAGTTTCCGGGGAGGTAGCAATCAGCCCCAGCATTTT.

This chain connects TRBV6-1 to TRBJ1-6; the D gene is possibly TRBD1 (5 bases). The CDR3 length is 18 residues. CDR1 and CDR2 from the germline V gene are MNHNS and SASEGT. Deletions cut 0 bases from V and 9 bases from J, with 21 bases between. The CDR3 spells CASSEAPPRAGRTSPLHF. Here the CDR3 DNA reads TGTGCCAGCAGTGAAGCACCACCCAGGGCTGGTAGAACTTCACCCCTCCACTTT.

This clone showed up just a few times. V usage is TRBV6-5 and J usage is TRBJ2-7, with TRBD1 matching 7 bases. With 6 bases clipped from V and 5 bases from J, the junction kept 4 bases outside the gene matches. CDR3 length equals 12 residues. Germline V CDR1 and CDR2: MNHEY, SVGAGI. CDR3 in DNA: TGTGCCAGCAGAGGGACAGCCCACGAGCAGTACTTC. Residues: CASRGTAHEQYF.

In DNA form, the CDR3 reads TGTGCCAGCTCACCAGGGACTAGCGGGACTTCCTACGAGCAGTACTTC. This encodes CASSPGTSGTSYEQYF. The V gene is TRBV18, the J gene TRBJ2-7; TRBD2 aligns across 13 bases. J gave up 1 base and V 2 bases, and 2 bases lay outside the gene matches. The germline V gene has CDR1 KGHSH and CDR2 LQKENI. The CDR3 is 16 amino acids.

The V gene is TRBV7-9, the J gene TRBJ1-2, with a possible D match to TRBD1 (5 bases). Between the trimmed V and J ends, which lost 6 bases and 8 bases, there was a span of 16 bases. The CDR3 totals 13 residues. Germline V gives CDR1 SEHNR, CDR2 FQNEAQ (reference sequence). The CDR3 sequence is CASSSDSLGGYTF. CDR3 DNA sequence: TGTGCCAGCAGTTCTGACAGTCTTGGGGGCTACACCTTC. Combining the CDR3 with reference TRBV7-9 and TRBJ1-2 gives the whole variable domain DTGVSQNPRHKITKRGQNVTFRCDPISEHNRLYWYRQTLGQGPEFLTYFQNEAQLEKSRLLSDRFSAERPKGSFSTLEIQRTEQGDSAMYLCASSSDSLGGYTFGSGTRLTVV.